This TCR beta chain was retrieved from a study of shared clonotypes between healthy human individuals. The count of this clone is one. The antigen is undetermined. Between the trimmed V and J ends, which lost 1 base and 0 bases, there was a span of 18 bases. The CDR3 spans 18 residues. Germline V CDR1 and CDR2: SEHNR, FQNEAQ (reference sequence). The authors ran the assay at deep level. Sequenced by immunoSEQ multiplex PCR; TCRdb stores in-frame clones only, minus some. The sample holds a few hundred thousand clones, about 96% seen once. Points from the study as a whole: Depth was large, yet rarefaction showed that sorted-subset sequencing was incomplete.

The specimen sequenced was memory CD8+ T cells sorted from blood. The subset: CD45RO+ cells pooled with CCR7-negative TemRA cells. V and J are TRBV7-9 and TRBJ1-1, with D tentatively TRBD1 (6 bases). This TCR was recovered from a man aged 25 to 45 in good health. This chain's CDR3 is CASSLVWAGQLLNTEAFF. The CDR3 DNA sequence: TGTGCCAGCAGCTTAGTATGGGCAGGACAGCTCCTGAACACTGAAGCTTTCTTT.